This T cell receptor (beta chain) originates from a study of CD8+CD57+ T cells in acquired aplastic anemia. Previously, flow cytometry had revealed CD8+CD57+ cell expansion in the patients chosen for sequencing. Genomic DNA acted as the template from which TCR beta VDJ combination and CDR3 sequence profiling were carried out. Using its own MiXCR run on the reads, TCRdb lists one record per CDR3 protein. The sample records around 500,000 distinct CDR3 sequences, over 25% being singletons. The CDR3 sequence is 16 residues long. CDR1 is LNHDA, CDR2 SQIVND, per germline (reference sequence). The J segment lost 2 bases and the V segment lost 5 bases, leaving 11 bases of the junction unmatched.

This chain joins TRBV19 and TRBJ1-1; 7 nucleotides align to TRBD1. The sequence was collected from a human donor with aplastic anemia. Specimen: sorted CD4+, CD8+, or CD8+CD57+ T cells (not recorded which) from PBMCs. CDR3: CASSPGQGVLNTEAFF. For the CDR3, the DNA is TGTGCCAGTAGTCCTGGGCAGGGGGTACTAAACACTGAAGCTTTCTTT.